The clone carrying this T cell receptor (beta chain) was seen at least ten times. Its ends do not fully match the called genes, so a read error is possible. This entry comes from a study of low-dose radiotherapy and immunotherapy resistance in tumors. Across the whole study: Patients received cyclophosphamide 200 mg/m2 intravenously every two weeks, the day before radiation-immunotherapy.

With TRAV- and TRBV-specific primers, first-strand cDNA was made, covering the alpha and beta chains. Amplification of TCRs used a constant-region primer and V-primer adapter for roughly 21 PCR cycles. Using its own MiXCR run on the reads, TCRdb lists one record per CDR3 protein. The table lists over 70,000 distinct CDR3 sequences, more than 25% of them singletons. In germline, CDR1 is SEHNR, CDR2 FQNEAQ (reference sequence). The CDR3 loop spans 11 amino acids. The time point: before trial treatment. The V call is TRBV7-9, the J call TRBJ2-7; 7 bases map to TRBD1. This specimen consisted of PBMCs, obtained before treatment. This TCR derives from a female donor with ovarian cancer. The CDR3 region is CASSSEWDRSF. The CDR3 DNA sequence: TGTGCCAGCAGCTCGGAGTGGGACAGAAGCTTC.